These T cell receptor beta chains were read from a single sample in a study of identical twins. TCRdb analysed the 5' RACE reads with MiXCR anew, one entry per CDR3 protein. The sample consists of about 690,000 distinct CDR3 sequences, around 6% of them appearing once. Source material: naive T cells sorted from blood. These receptors were collected from a man in his late teens or twenties in good health. Both conserved end residues are part of each CDR3. The D gene is left open where the match is weak. Size values are once, few and many counts, or a class for expanded clones, and some rows have none.

V	D	size	J	CDR3	DNA
TRBV5-1	NA	many	TRBJ1-6	CASSFGGRNSPLHF	TGCGCCAGCAGCTTCGGGGGGAGAAATTCACCCCTCCACTTT
TRBV12-3/TRBV12-4	NA	few	TRBJ1-5	CASSFGVEPQHF	TGTGCCAGCAGTTTTGGCGTGGAGCCCCAGCATTTT
TRBV12-3/TRBV12-4	TRBD1	NA	TRBJ2-6	CASIPGQGFSGANVLTF	TGTGCCAGCATTCCGGGACAGGGGTTTTCTGGGGCCAACGTCCTGACTTTC
TRBV10-3	TRBD2	few	TRBJ2-3	CAISESTSGRATDTQYF	TGTGCCATCAGTGAGTCGACTAGCGGGAGGGCCACAGATACGCAGTATTTT
TRBV20-1	TRBD2	NA	TRBJ2-3	CSAPSWGTSGISDTQYF	TGCAGTGCCCCTAGTTGGGGGACTAGCGGGATATCAGATACGCAGTATTTT
TRBV5-1	NA	few	TRBJ2-3	CASSLVVVTDTQYF	TGCGCCAGCAGCTTGGTTGTCGTAACAGATACGCAGTATTTT
TRBV6-1	NA	few	TRBJ1-1	CASTPGLPLNTEAFF	TGTGCCAGCACCCCCGGCTTACCGCTGAACACTGAAGCTTTCTTT
TRBV28	NA	many	TRBJ1-5	CASTEPNRNSNQPQHF	TGTGCCAGCACGGAACCTAACAGGAATAGCAATCAGCCCCAGCATTTT
TRBV5-1	NA	many	TRBJ1-1	CASSLVPGKSEAFF	TGCGCCAGCAGCTTGGTACCCGGGAAGAGTGAAGCTTTCTTT
TRBV29-1	NA	NA	TRBJ2-1	CSAPAGGTYQFF	TGCAGCGCACCGGCGGGCGGGACTTACCAGTTCTTC
TRBV19	TRBD1	few	TRBJ2-5	CASSIGTGGRRETQYF	TGTGCCAGTAGTATCGGGACAGGGGGAAGGAGGGAGACCCAGTACTTC
TRBV5-5	NA	NA	TRBJ2-5	CASSLGREKTQNF	TGTGCCAGCAGCTTGGGGCGGGAAAAGACCCAGAACTTC
TRBV10-3	NA	many	TRBJ2-2	CAISESKYDTGELFF	TGTGCCATCAGTGAATCCAAATATGACACCGGGGAGCTGTTTTTT
TRBV5-1	TRBD2	many	TRBJ2-1	CASSLRASGTNNEQFF	TGCGCCAGCAGCTTGAGGGCCAGCGGGACCAACAATGAGCAGTTCTTC
TRBV29-1	NA	many	TRBJ1-2	CSVETRGPPAFGYTF	TGCAGCGTTGAAACTCGCGGGCCCCCCGCATTTGGCTACACCTTC
TRBV20-1	TRBD2	many	TRBJ2-7	CSATQGLVVTYEQYF	TGCAGTGCTACCCAGGGACTAGTGGTTACCTACGAGCAGTACTTC